The present T cell receptor (beta chain) was sequenced within a study of blood T cell repertoires in COVID-19. Whole-study context: Acute and convalescent COVID-19 samples came from the United States, Italy and Spain. PBMCs, B-cell-depleted T cells, or T cells provided the cDNA or gDNA that made up the material.

Original data processing: For nucleated cells, counts were estimated from reference gene primer amplification. Profiling relied on immunoSEQ multiplex PCR, and the TCRdb table lists in-frame clones only, not all of them. V, J and clone size were drawn from that table, and D and trimming were deduced from the DNA. This table has some 120,000 clones, under 90% appearing once. The receptor comes from a man between 60 and 75 years old with acute or convalescent COVID-19. Sequencing input: peripheral blood.

This chain's CDR3 is CATSDFLQGANTGELFF. The CDR3 coding sequence is TGTGCCACCAGTGATTTCTTACAGGGGGCGAACACCGGGGAGCTGTTTTTT. This chain links TRBV24-1 with TRBJ2-2; the match to TRBD1 covers 8 bases. The CDR3 extends over 17 amino acids. The germline V gene encodes CDR1 KGHDR and CDR2 SFDVKD. V dropped 1 base and J dropped 0; count of bases not matched to a gene: 3.